These T cell receptor beta chains were read from a single sample in a study of blood T cell repertoires in COVID-19. Libraries were prepared by immunoSEQ multiplex PCR; TCRdb keeps only in-frame clonotypes and omits some of them. The table shows roughly 230,000 clones, with roughly 84% occurring only once. Sequenced material: peripheral blood. The receptor set was obtained from a man aged 50 to 59 with active or convalescent COVID-19. CDR3s include the opening cysteine and the closing phenylalanine or tryptophan. D genes are given only for firm matches. Expanded clones are given a class, and other clones once, few, many or no size at all.

length | size | J | V | D | CDR3 | DNA
14 | NA | TRBJ2-5 | TRBV6-6 | TRBD2 | CASSPGEGKETQYF | TGTGCCAGCAGCCCCGGGGAGGGCAAAGAGACCCAGTACTTC
15 | once | TRBJ1-2 | TRBV6-1 | TRBD1 | CASSEGTGGVNGYTF | TGTGCCAGCAGTGAGGGGACAGGGGGCGTCAATGGCTACACCTTC
13 | NA | TRBJ1-2 | TRBV18 | NA | CASSPDTQHGYTF | TGTGCCAGCTCACCGGACACTCAACATGGCTACACCTTC
16 | NA | TRBJ2-1 | TRBV9 | TRBD1 | CASSVARTGGYNEQFF | TGTGCCAGCAGCGTAGCTCGGACAGGGGGCTACAATGAGCAGTTCTTC
14 | few | TRBJ1-1 | TRBV2 | NA | CASSPTGMNTEAFF | TGTGCCAGCAGCCCAACGGGAATGAACACTGAAGCTTTCTTT
15 | NA | TRBJ2-7 | TRBV10-3 | TRBD1 | CAISGGQGAIDEQYF | TGTGCCATCAGTGGGGGACAGGGGGCGATCGACGAGCAGTACTTC
16 | NA | TRBJ2-3 | TRBV6-4 | TRBD2 | CASSTLSGGSTDTQYF | TGTGCCAGCAGTACCCTTAGCGGGGGGAGCACAGATACGCAGTATTTT
15 | NA | TRBJ2-3 | TRBV2 | TRBD1 | CASRTDRARGDTQYF | TGTGCCAGCAGAACGGACAGGGCGCGTGGAGATACGCAGTATTTT
16 | few | TRBJ1-6 | TRBV28 | NA | CASRTDRFTYNSPLHF | TGTGCCAGCAGAACAGACAGGTTCACCTATAATTCACCCCTCCACTTT
14 | NA | TRBJ2-1 | TRBV30 | NA | CAWAAGSYGNEQFF | TGTGCCTGGGCGGCCGGGTCCTATGGCAATGAGCAGTTCTTC
13 | NA | TRBJ1-1 | TRBV5-6 | NA | CASSLNVRGAAFF | TGTGCCAGCAGCTTGAATGTTCGGGGGGCCGCTTTCTTT
11 | NA | TRBJ2-7 | TRBV20-1 | NA | CSANNRDEQYF | TGCAGTGCTAACAACAGGGACGAGCAGTACTTC
17 | NA | TRBJ2-5 | TRBV10-3 | TRBD2 | CAISPGTSGGGQETQYF | TGTGCCATCAGCCCCGGGACTAGCGGGGGGGGACAAGAGACCCAGTACTTC
18 | NA | TRBJ1-6 | TRBV7-2 | TRBD1 | CASSLGPSQGGAFPPLHF | TGTGCCAGCAGCTTAGGTCCCAGTCAAGGGGGCGCGTTTCCACCCCTCCACTTT
15 | NA | TRBJ2-3 | TRBV7-2 | TRBD2 | CASSSISGGTDTQYF | TGTGCCAGCAGCTCCATTAGCGGGGGCACAGATACGCAGTATTTT
16 | NA | TRBJ1-3 | TRBV6-5 | NA | CASSYSTGSSGNTIYF | TGTGCCAGCAGTTACTCGACGGGTAGCTCTGGAAACACCATATATTTT
16 | NA | TRBJ2-1 | TRBV11-2 | NA | CASSLRRGLDYNEQFF | TGTGCCAGCAGCCTTAGGAGGGGACTGGACTACAATGAGCAGTTCTTC
15 | NA | TRBJ1-1 | TRBV9 | TRBD1 | CASSVEGQGNTEAFF | TGTGCCAGCAGCGTAGAGGGACAGGGGAACACTGAAGCTTTCTTT
16 | NA | TRBJ2-7 | TRBV6-2/TRBV6-3 | TRBD1 | CASSYSGQVPAYEQYF | TGTGCCAGCAGTTACTCGGGACAGGTTCCCGCCTACGAGCAGTACTTC
15 | NA | TRBJ1-3 | TRBV19 | NA | CASSISPDSGNTIYF | TGTGCCAGTAGTATATCCCCGGACAGTGGAAACACCATATATTTT
14 | NA | TRBJ2-7 | TRBV9 | NA | CASSPRQSSYEQYF | TGTGCCAGCAGCCCGAGACAGTCTTCCTACGAGCAGTACTTC
15 | NA | TRBJ2-3 | TRBV7-3 | TRBD2 | CASSPGTSGGNTQYF | TGTGCCAGCAGCCCCGGGACTAGCGGGGGGAATACGCAGTATTTT
16 | few | TRBJ2-2 | TRBV5-8 | TRBD2 | CASSLDRRGGTGELFF | TGTGCCAGCAGCTTGGACCGGCGGGGGGGCACCGGGGAGCTGTTTTTT
15 | NA | TRBJ1-6 | TRBV7-2 | TRBD1 | CASSPKQGPNSPLHF | TGTGCCAGCAGCCCCAAACAGGGGCCTAATTCACCCCTCCACTTT
13 | NA | TRBJ2-2 | TRBV7-2 | NA | CASSSMGPGELFF | TGTGCCAGCAGCTCAATGGGCCCCGGGGAGCTGTTTTTT
15 | NA | TRBJ1-2 | TRBV11-2 | TRBD1 | CASSLAPDRGLGYTF | TGTGCCAGCAGCTTAGCCCCCGACAGGGGATTGGGCTACACCTTC
12 | NA | TRBJ1-2 | TRBV10-3 | TRBD1 | CAISPDRDGYTF | TGTGCCATCAGCCCCGACAGGGACGGCTACACCTTC
13 | NA | TRBJ1-4 | TRBV6-5 | TRBD1 | CASTDRGREKLFF | TGTGCCAGCACGGACAGGGGGCGTGAAAAACTGTTTTTT
13 | NA | TRBJ2-7 | TRBV9 | NA | CASSAHASYEQYF | TGTGCCAGCAGCGCCCACGCGTCCTACGAGCAGTACTTC
15 | NA | TRBJ2-2 | TRBV7-6 | TRBD1 | CASSATGGNTGELFF | TGTGCCAGCAGCGCGACAGGGGGGAACACCGGGGAGCTGTTTTTT
15 | NA | TRBJ2-1 | TRBV29-1 | NA | CSVRTDRSSYNEQFF | TGCAGCGTCAGGACAGACCGAAGCTCCTACAATGAGCAGTTCTTC
13 | NA | TRBJ1-2 | TRBV30 | TRBD1 | CAQSNRGDGGYTF | TGTGCCCAATCAAACAGGGGGGACGGTGGCTACACCTTC
14 | NA | TRBJ2-1 | TRBV9 | TRBD2 | CASSVGLAGHEQFF | TGTGCCAGCAGCGTAGGTCTAGCGGGGCATGAGCAGTTCTTC
13 | NA | TRBJ1-2 | TRBV28 | NA | CASSLVLSEGYTF | TGTGCCAGCAGCCTCGTACTGAGTGAGGGCTACACCTTC
16 | many | TRBJ2-7 | TRBV11-2 | TRBD2 | CASSLGAAGGLGEQYF | TGTGCCAGCAGCTTAGGAGCAGCGGGGGGGCTTGGAGAGCAGTACTTC
18 | NA | TRBJ2-5 | TRBV6-6 | TRBD2 | CASSRTVLAGGRRETQYF | TGTGCCAGCAGTCGAACCGTATTAGCGGGGGGGCGTCGGGAGACCCAGTACTTC
13 | once | TRBJ1-2 | TRBV30 | NA | CAWSPQGYYGYTF | TGTGCCTGGAGCCCACAGGGCTACTATGGCTACACCTTC
17 | NA | TRBJ2-2 | TRBV9 | NA | CASSVAPTGENTGELFF | TGTGCCAGCAGCGTAGCTCCGACAGGAGAAAACACCGGGGAGCTGTTTTTT
14 | NA | TRBJ1-4 | TRBV28 | NA | CASSFVQTNEKLFF | TGTGCCAGCAGTTTCGTACAGACTAATGAAAAACTGTTTTTT
15 | NA | TRBJ2-7 | TRBV15 | TRBD1 | CATSRPGQAIYEQYF | TGTGCCACCAGCAGACCGGGACAGGCCATTTACGAGCAGTACTTC
15 | NA | TRBJ2-5 | TRBV30 | TRBD1 | CAWSPRQGAGETQYF | TGTGCCTGGAGCCCAAGACAGGGGGCAGGGGAGACCCAGTACTTC
14 | NA | TRBJ1-2 | TRBV6-1 | NA | CASSDQASNYGYTF | TGTGCCAGCAGTGACCAGGCCTCTAACTATGGCTACACCTTC
16 | NA | TRBJ1-2 | TRBV7-9 | TRBD1 | CASSRWTGLNDYGYTF | TGTGCCAGCAGCCGGTGGACAGGCTTAAACGACTATGGCTACACCTTC
14 | NA | TRBJ2-3 | TRBV11-3 | NA | CASSPHSSTDTQYF | TGTGCCAGCAGCCCTCATAGTAGCACAGATACGCAGTATTTT
10 | once | TRBJ1-5 | TRBV24-1 | NA | CAIYNQPQHF | TGTGCCATCTACAATCAGCCCCAGCATTTT
12 | NA | TRBJ1-2 | TRBV2 | NA | CASSDRRRVYTF | TGTGCCAGCAGTGACAGGAGGAGGGTGTACACCTTC
11 | NA | TRBJ2-6 | TRBV20-1 | TRBD2 | CSARRGNVLTF | TGCAGTGCTAGGCGGGGGAACGTCCTGACTTTC
14 | NA | TRBJ2-1 | TRBV7-9 | TRBD1 | CASRPGTDYNEQFF | TGTGCCAGCAGACCCGGGACAGACTACAATGAGCAGTTCTTC
14 | NA | TRBJ2-1 | TRBV2 | TRBD2 | CASSIQTSGSEQFF | TGTGCCAGCAGTATCCAGACTAGCGGAAGTGAGCAGTTCTTC
15 | NA | TRBJ1-3 | TRBV7-8 | NA | CASRPGRHSGNTIYF | TGTGCCAGCAGACCGGGGAGGCACTCTGGAAACACCATATATTTT